A selection of T cell receptor beta chains follows, all from one sample in a study of response to subunit inactivated influenza vaccine. Each CDR3 protein is one row after TCRdb ran MiXCR on the RT-PCR reads. The repertoire has 490,000 or so distinct CDR3 sequences, approximately 7.7% of them found once; the top ten carry approximately 12%. Material: PBMCs from blood, obtained about 24 months after vaccination. These receptors came from a man between 50 and 69 years old who received an inactivated influenza vaccine. The CDR3 runs from the conserved cysteine through the conserved F or W. The D gene is left open where the match is weak. Size is omitted from some rows. Given values are once, few, many or a class for expanded clones.

d_gene: .; v_gene: TRBV5-1; j_gene: TRBJ1-1; len: 13; abundance: many; CDR3aa: CASKRDRNTEAFF; CDR3nt: TGCGCCAGCAAGCGAGACAGGAACACTGAAGCTTTCTTT
d_gene: TRBD1; v_gene: TRBV6-5; j_gene: TRBJ1-6; len: 16; abundance: .; CDR3aa: CASSYARTGYNSPLHF; CDR3nt: TGTGCCAGCAGTTACGCCAGGACAGGGTATAATTCACCCCTCCACTTT
d_gene: .; v_gene: TRBV15; j_gene: TRBJ2-7; len: 15; abundance: .; CDR3aa: CATSVGGPLVYEQYF; CDR3nt: TGTGCCACCAGCGTCGGGGGGCCTTTAGTCTACGAGCAGTACTTC
d_gene: .; v_gene: TRBV9; j_gene: TRBJ2-3; len: 15; abundance: few; CDR3aa: CASSATWYRTDTQYF; CDR3nt: TGTGCCAGCAGCGCGACTTGGTACCGTACGGATACGCAGTATTTT
d_gene: .; v_gene: TRBV15; j_gene: TRBJ2-5; len: 13; abundance: few; CDR3aa: CATSRDRVETQYF; CDR3nt: TGTGCCACCAGCAGAGACAGGGTGGAGACCCAGTACTTC
d_gene: TRBD2; v_gene: TRBV5-1; j_gene: TRBJ2-5; len: 15; abundance: few; CDR3aa: CASSLASGAEETQYF; CDR3nt: TGCGCCAGCAGCTTGGCTAGCGGGGCTGAGGAGACCCAGTACTTC
d_gene: TRBD1; v_gene: TRBV5-5; j_gene: TRBJ1-2; len: 16; abundance: .; CDR3aa: CASSRDREGAYYGYTF; CDR3nt: TGTGCCAGCAGCCGGGACAGGGAAGGAGCTTACTATGGCTACACCTTC
d_gene: TRBD2; v_gene: TRBV10-3; j_gene: TRBJ2-3; len: 13; abundance: .; CDR3aa: CATAGVTQDTQYF; CDR3nt: TGTGCGACCGCGGGGGTTACACAGGATACGCAGTATTTT
d_gene: .; v_gene: TRBV6-2/TRBV6-3; j_gene: TRBJ1-5; len: 17; abundance: few; CDR3aa: CASSYSMRLVDNQPQHF; CDR3nt: TGTGCCAGCAGTTACTCGATGCGGTTGGTTGACAATCAGCCCCAGCATTTT
d_gene: .; v_gene: TRBV6-1; j_gene: TRBJ2-2; len: 14; abundance: few; CDR3aa: CASRGLWQTGELFF; CDR3nt: TGTGCCAGCCGGGGACTTTGGCAGACCGGGGAGCTGTTTTTT
d_gene: .; v_gene: TRBV30; j_gene: TRBJ2-2; len: 13; abundance: few; CDR3aa: CAWNRINTGELFF; CDR3nt: TGTGCCTGGAATAGGATTAACACCGGGGAGCTGTTTTTT
d_gene: TRBD2; v_gene: TRBV11-2; j_gene: TRBJ2-5; len: 17; abundance: few; CDR3aa: CASSYGDGGVRQETQYF; CDR3nt: TGTGCCAGCAGCTACGGGGACGGGGGGGTAAGACAAGAGACCCAGTACTTC
d_gene: TRBD1; v_gene: TRBV5-1; j_gene: TRBJ1-1; len: 12; abundance: many; CDR3aa: CASSADRGEAFF; CDR3nt: TGCGCCAGCAGCGCTGACAGGGGGGAAGCTTTCTTT
d_gene: TRBD1; v_gene: TRBV14; j_gene: TRBJ1-4; len: 15; abundance: .; CDR3aa: CASSQTGGRGEKLFF; CDR3nt: TGTGCCAGCAGCCAAACAGGGGGCAGAGGGGAAAAACTGTTTTTT
d_gene: TRBD1; v_gene: TRBV12-3/TRBV12-4; j_gene: TRBJ1-3; len: 14; abundance: many; CDR3aa: CASSRTGPGNTIYF; CDR3nt: TGTGCCAGCAGTCGGACAGGGCCTGGAAACACCATATATTTT
d_gene: .; v_gene: TRBV12-3/TRBV12-4; j_gene: TRBJ2-7; len: 14; abundance: few; CDR3aa: CASSLIYRGGEQYF; CDR3nt: TGTGCCAGCAGTTTGATATACAGGGGAGGCGAGCAGTACTTC
d_gene: TRBD1; v_gene: TRBV5-6; j_gene: TRBJ2-7; len: 14; abundance: few; CDR3aa: CASRPRQGFYEQYF; CDR3nt: TGTGCCAGCAGGCCTAGACAGGGGTTCTACGAGCAGTACTTC
d_gene: .; v_gene: TRBV20-1; j_gene: TRBJ2-3; len: 16; abundance: .; CDR3aa: CSARDRRDTWSDTQYF; CDR3nt: TGCAGTGCTAGAGATCGGAGGGATACTTGGTCAGATACGCAGTATTTT
d_gene: TRBD2; v_gene: TRBV20-1; j_gene: TRBJ2-7; len: 15; abundance: few; CDR3aa: CSAVLAASPEGEQYF; CDR3nt: TGCAGTGCCGTTCTAGCGGCCAGCCCCGAGGGCGAGCAGTACTTC
d_gene: .; v_gene: TRBV7-2; j_gene: TRBJ2-2; len: 15; abundance: .; CDR3aa: CASSSMGLATGELFF; CDR3nt: TGTGCCAGCAGCTCCATGGGGTTAGCAACCGGGGAGCTGTTTTTT
d_gene: TRBD1; v_gene: TRBV5-1; j_gene: TRBJ2-7; len: 15; abundance: many; CDR3aa: CASSLPGTGAYEQYF; CDR3nt: TGCGCCAGCAGCTTGCCTGGGACAGGGGCATACGAGCAGTACTTC
d_gene: TRBD1; v_gene: TRBV28; j_gene: TRBJ2-3; len: 14; abundance: few; CDR3aa: CAGPGTGGRDTQYF; CDR3nt: TGTGCCGGACCGGGGACAGGGGGCAGGGATACGCAGTATTTT
d_gene: TRBD1; v_gene: TRBV10-3; j_gene: TRBJ1-2; len: 13; abundance: .; CDR3aa: CAISQGQGYGYTF; CDR3nt: TGTGCCATCAGTCAGGGACAGGGGTATGGCTACACCTTC
d_gene: .; v_gene: TRBV27; j_gene: TRBJ2-7; len: 14; abundance: many; CDR3aa: CASSPLNWGEEQYF; CDR3nt: TGTGCCAGCAGTCCTCTCAATTGGGGTGAAGAGCAGTACTTC
d_gene: .; v_gene: TRBV19; j_gene: TRBJ1-2; len: 13; abundance: .; CDR3aa: CASTLRTHYGYTF; CDR3nt: TGTGCCAGTACCCTCCGGACACACTATGGCTACACCTTC
d_gene: .; v_gene: TRBV12-3/TRBV12-4; j_gene: TRBJ1-6; len: 16; abundance: .; CDR3aa: CASSFGGDSYNSPLHF; CDR3nt: TGTGCCAGCAGTTTTGGGGGAGACTCCTATAATTCACCCCTCCACTTT
d_gene: TRBD1; v_gene: TRBV30; j_gene: TRBJ2-3; len: 13; abundance: many; CDR3aa: CAWNRGLPDTQYF; CDR3nt: TGTGCCTGGAATAGGGGGCTCCCAGATACGCAGTATTTT
d_gene: .; v_gene: TRBV9; j_gene: TRBJ2-5; len: 15; abundance: .; CDR3aa: CASSVDGRVQETQYF; CDR3nt: TGTGCCAGCAGCGTTGACGGACGCGTCCAAGAGACCCAGTACTTC
d_gene: .; v_gene: TRBV30; j_gene: TRBJ2-5; len: 12; abundance: .; CDR3aa: CAWKHSRETQYF; CDR3nt: TGTGCCTGGAAGCACTCCCGGGAGACCCAGTACTTC
d_gene: .; v_gene: TRBV4-1; j_gene: TRBJ2-1; len: 15; abundance: .; CDR3aa: CASSQEGIGANEQFF; CDR3nt: TGCGCCAGCAGCCAAGAAGGTATAGGGGCCAATGAGCAGTTCTTC
d_gene: .; v_gene: TRBV20-1; j_gene: TRBJ2-3; len: 13; abundance: .; CDR3aa: CSARDHLTDTQYF; CDR3nt: TGCAGTGCTAGAGATCACCTCACAGATACGCAGTATTTT
d_gene: TRBD1; v_gene: TRBV20-1; j_gene: TRBJ2-5; len: 13; abundance: few; CDR3aa: CSARDREQETQYF; CDR3nt: TGCAGTGCGAGGGACAGGGAGCAAGAGACCCAGTACTTC
d_gene: .; v_gene: TRBV24-1; j_gene: TRBJ2-1; len: 12; abundance: many; CDR3aa: CATSGRHNEQFF; CDR3nt: TGTGCCACCAGTGGAAGGCACAATGAGCAGTTCTTC
d_gene: .; v_gene: TRBV7-9; j_gene: TRBJ2-3; len: 16; abundance: .; CDR3aa: CASSWGGPSLTDTQYF; CDR3nt: TGTGCCAGCAGCTGGGGGGGGCCATCTCTCACAGATACGCAGTATTTT
d_gene: .; v_gene: TRBV20-1; j_gene: TRBJ1-5; len: 12; abundance: few; CDR3aa: CSARAPNQPQHF; CDR3nt: TGCAGTGCTAGAGCCCCAAACCAGCCCCAGCATTTT
d_gene: .; v_gene: TRBV7-9; j_gene: TRBJ2-7; len: 11; abundance: .; CDR3aa: CASGRVYEQYF; CDR3nt: TGTGCCTCCGGGCGGGTCTACGAGCAGTACTTC
d_gene: .; v_gene: TRBV12-3/TRBV12-4; j_gene: TRBJ1-4; len: 16; abundance: .; CDR3aa: CASSFADGPTNEKLFF; CDR3nt: TGTGCCAGCAGTTTCGCGGACGGACCAACTAATGAAAAACTGTTTTTT
d_gene: .; v_gene: TRBV5-1; j_gene: TRBJ1-1; len: 15; abundance: many; CDR3aa: CASSLAEGSNTEAFF; CDR3nt: TGCGCCAGCAGCTTGGCCGAGGGTTCCAACACTGAAGCTTTCTTT
d_gene: .; v_gene: TRBV28; j_gene: TRBJ1-1; len: 14; abundance: .; CDR3aa: CASSYLVENTEAFF; CDR3nt: TGTGCCAGCAGTTACCTAGTAGAGAACACTGAAGCTTTCTTT
d_gene: .; v_gene: TRBV5-1; j_gene: TRBJ1-4; len: 14; abundance: .; CDR3aa: CASSFGSGNEKLFF; CDR3nt: TGCGCCAGCAGCTTCGGGTCGGGTAATGAAAAACTGTTTTTT
d_gene: .; v_gene: TRBV12-3/TRBV12-4; j_gene: TRBJ1-2; len: 13; abundance: .; CDR3aa: CASSFFGDYGYTF; CDR3nt: TGTGCCAGCAGTTTCTTCGGGGATTATGGCTACACCTTC
d_gene: TRBD1; v_gene: TRBV29-1; j_gene: TRBJ1-2; len: 14; abundance: few; CDR3aa: CSVDTRGRLHGYTF; CDR3nt: TGCAGCGTCGATACCAGGGGGCGTTTACATGGCTACACCTTC
d_gene: TRBD1; v_gene: TRBV7-2; j_gene: TRBJ1-1; len: 21; abundance: .; CDR3aa: CASSLALPPGTGGRMNTEAFF; CDR3nt: TGTGCCAGCAGCTTAGCCTTACCTCCCGGGACAGGGGGAAGAATGAACACTGAAGCTTTCTTT
d_gene: .; v_gene: TRBV4-1; j_gene: TRBJ1-2; len: 14; abundance: .; CDR3aa: CASSQNTLNYGYTF; CDR3nt: TGCGCCAGCAGCCAAAACACTCTTAACTATGGCTACACCTTC
d_gene: .; v_gene: TRBV20-1; j_gene: TRBJ2-1; len: 12; abundance: .; CDR3aa: CSARVLEYEQFF; CDR3nt: TGCAGTGCTAGAGTATTGGAGTATGAGCAGTTCTTC
d_gene: .; v_gene: TRBV3-1; j_gene: TRBJ1-1; len: 17; abundance: few; CDR3aa: CASSQDVRFRETPEAFF; CDR3nt: TGTGCCAGCAGCCAAGATGTTCGGTTCAGGGAGACCCCTGAAGCTTTCTTT
d_gene: .; v_gene: TRBV7-9; j_gene: TRBJ1-5; len: 18; abundance: many; CDR3aa: CASMKGLGDTIDNQPQHF; CDR3nt: TGTGCCAGCATGAAGGGTCTCGGGGACACCATCGACAATCAGCCCCAGCATTTT
d_gene: .; v_gene: TRBV4-1; j_gene: TRBJ2-1; len: 15; abundance: few; CDR3aa: CASSQALAAYNEQFF; CDR3nt: TGCGCCAGCAGCCAAGCGCTAGCCGCCTACAATGAGCAGTTCTTC
d_gene: .; v_gene: TRBV6-1; j_gene: TRBJ1-1; len: 14; abundance: many; CDR3aa: CASSEFKGRGAAFF; CDR3nt: TGTGCCAGCAGTGAATTTAAGGGACGGGGGGCAGCTTTCTTT